These T cell receptor beta chains were read from a single sample in a study of radiotherapy plus CTLA-4 blockade in lung cancer. Clones were sequenced by immunoSEQ multiplex PCR, and TCRdb holds only the in-frame ones, with some missing. The sample has roughly 120,000 clones; roughly 86% are singletons. The sample here was peripheral blood, taken from a patient treated with radiotherapy plus ipilimumab. The receptor set was obtained from a human donor with non-small cell lung cancer that progressed on radiotherapy plus ipilimumab. Some clones in this sample may be carry-over from other donors' samples. The CDR3 runs from the conserved cysteine through the conserved F or W. A D gene is named only where the DNA matches it firmly. Clone size, where shown, is once, few, many, or a class for clones that have expanded.

clone size	J gene	V gene	CDR3 length	D gene	CDR3 protein	CDR3 DNA
NA	TRBJ1-1	TRBV19	18	NA	CASQGPQGWFFMNTEAFF	TGTGCCAGTCAGGGCCCCCAGGGGTGGTTTTTCATGAACACTGAAGCTTTCTTT
NA	TRBJ1-2	TRBV5-6	13	TRBD1	CASIGQGVYGYTF	TGTGCCAGCATTGGGCAGGGGGTCTATGGCTACACCTTC
NA	TRBJ2-1	TRBV7-2	12	NA	CASSYLTQWQFF	TGTGCCAGCAGCTACCTTACGCAGTGGCAGTTCTTC
NA	TRBJ2-7	TRBV5-6	14	NA	CASSLEAGTYEQYF	TGTGCCAGCAGCTTGGAGGCAGGAACCTACGAGCAGTACTTC
NA	TRBJ2-7	TRBV18	14	NA	CASSPGGSSYEQYF	TGTGCCAGCTCACCAGGCGGATCTTCCTACGAGCAGTACTTC
NA	TRBJ1-6	TRBV6-5	13	NA	CASSLDGNSPLHF	TGTGCCAGCAGTCTGGACGGGAATTCACCCCTCCACTTT
NA	TRBJ1-2	TRBV6-1	15	NA	CASSEWETANYGYTF	TGTGCCAGCAGTGAATGGGAGACAGCTAACTATGGCTACACCTTC
NA	TRBJ1-2	TRBV29-1	14	NA	CSVLKSAGAYGYTF	TGCAGCGTGTTGAAGTCCGCAGGGGCCTATGGCTACACCTTC
NA	TRBJ1-2	TRBV5-1	14	NA	CASSLVNFNYGYTF	TGCGCCAGCAGCTTGGTCAACTTCAACTATGGCTACACCTTC
once	TRBJ1-1	TRBV7-2	14	TRBD1	CASSPTGSRTEAFF	TGTGCCAGCAGCCCGACAGGGTCGAGGACTGAAGCTTTCTTT
NA	TRBJ1-1	TRBV7-2	15	TRBD1	CASSLVQGAGTEAFF	TGTGCCAGCAGCTTAGTTCAGGGGGCCGGAACTGAAGCTTTCTTT
NA	TRBJ1-2	TRBV6-6	11	NA	CASSLDGGYTF	TGTGCCAGCAGTTTGGACGGGGGCTACACCTTC
NA	TRBJ2-7	TRBV5-5	12	NA	CASSSGVGEQYF	TGTGCCAGCAGCTCAGGGGTGGGCGAGCAGTACTTC
NA	TRBJ1-5	TRBV6-5	13	NA	CASKMGSNQPQHF	TGTGCCAGCAAGATGGGAAGCAATCAGCCCCAGCATTTT
NA	TRBJ1-2	TRBV18	14	TRBD1	CASSPGQDTYGYTF	TGTGCCAGCTCACCGGGACAGGACACCTATGGCTACACCTTC
NA	TRBJ1-1	TRBV6-5	14	TRBD1	CASTRGRGRTEAFF	TGTGCCAGCACCCGGGGCAGGGGGCGCACTGAAGCTTTCTTT
NA	TRBJ2-5	TRBV7-2	16	TRBD2	CASSFQRGGGAVTQYF	TGTGCCAGCAGCTTCCAGCGGGGGGGCGGTGCTGTGACCCAGTACTTC
once	TRBJ2-7	TRBV9	16	NA	CASSARDGDRSYEQYF	TGTGCCAGCAGCGCTCGGGATGGGGACCGATCCTACGAGCAGTACTTC
NA	TRBJ2-1	TRBV27	16	TRBD2	CASSLSSGDEYNEQFF	TGTGCCAGCAGTTTATCTAGCGGGGATGAATACAATGAGCAGTTCTTC
NA	TRBJ1-2	TRBV28	14	NA	CASSPRQTTYGYTF	TGTGCCAGCAGTCCCCGGCAGACCACCTATGGCTACACCTTC